This TCR beta chain derives from a study of shared clonotypes between healthy human individuals. Regarding the study as a whole: Clonotypes that were shared across a handful of donors made up 4% to 6% of naive CD4 clonotypes. The expectation was that sequencing depth would affect clonotype sharing among donors.

Genomic DNA of each subset was evenly split across several immunoSEQ plates. Only in-frame clones appear in the TCRdb table, and some are missing; sequencing was by immunoSEQ multiplex PCR. This table has millions of clones, approximately 92% appearing once. In germline, CDR1 is LNHNV, CDR2 YYDKDF (reference sequence). V was pared by 0 bases and J by 4 bases, with 15 bases between. CDR3 length equals 17 residues. About this clone itself: The antigen is unknown.

Specimen: naive CD4+ T cells sorted from blood. Subset of the sample: CD45RA+ positively selected. This receptor was obtained from a man aged 18 to 29 in good health. The genes are TRBV15 and TRBJ1-4; tentative D call: TRBD1 (6 bases). CDR3 nucleotide sequence: TGTGCCACCAGCAGAGAGGTCACAGGGCGGGTTAATGAAAAACTGTTTTTT. Translating it yields CATSREVTGRVNEKLFF.